A selection of T cell receptor beta chains follows, all from one sample in a study of CD8 T cells in cerebrospinal fluid in Alzheimer's disease. No DNA is given; TCRdb re-called the 10x single-cell sequencing reads and lists each CDR3 protein once. Found here are 650 to 950 distinct CDR3 sequences; the top ten clones hold about a tenth. Input material: cerebrospinal fluid. The receptors originated from a human donor with Parkinson's disease. CDR3s include the opening cysteine and the closing phenylalanine or tryptophan. The order of the fields is J gene, clone size, V gene, CDR3 protein. A clone size is listed for some rows: how often the clone was seen (once, few, many), or a class if it is expanded.

TRBJ1-6 medium-sized TRBV6-6 CASSKRQGNSPLHF
TRBJ2-4 large TRBV20-1 CSARDIRDPSIAKNIQYF
TRBJ1-4 medium-sized TRBV28 CASGPWDRPDEKLFF
TRBJ2-3 large TRBV4-2 CASSQGSASGKLGGTDTQYF
TRBJ1-1 medium-sized TRBV7-8 CASSSGDRVMNTEAFF
TRBJ2-1 . TRBV28 CASSTIAGGHEQFF
TRBJ1-2 . TRBV10-1 CASSDSENYGYTF
TRBJ2-7 medium-sized TRBV6-5 CASSSTYEQYF
TRBJ2-5 medium-sized TRBV20-1 CSASRDSHTSETQYF
TRBJ1-2 large TRBV29-1 CSVEGTPSGGYTF
TRBJ2-1 medium-sized TRBV20-1 CSARDLVAGYNEQFF
TRBJ1-6 medium-sized TRBV29-1 CSVRRTDYSPLHF
TRBJ2-3 medium-sized TRBV12-3/TRBV12-4 CASSLVSRDTQYF